The following is a T cell receptor (beta chain) sequence with its context. This clonotype has just a few counts. Its antigen remains unidentified. No much larger clone exists at a distance of one base, and base qualities are not known. The data are from a study of CD8 T cells in ankylosing spondylitis (dated by TCRdb to 2017 to 2019). Context from the whole study: The study set out to find disease-linked TCR variants by profiling T cell receptor beta repertoires in ankylosing spondylitis patients and healthy donors. The full study cohort comprised about 24 ankylosing spondylitis patients and about 110 healthy donors. Samples of peripheral blood were taken, and for ankylosing spondylitis patients, synovial fluid was collected as well.

CDR1 and CDR2 (SEHNR, FQNEAQ) derive from the germline V gene (reference sequence). The CDR3 numbers 15 residues from cysteine through phenylalanine. Kept here is only the CDR3 DNA, which spans 45 bases and is read in frame from base 1. Trimming removed 5 bases from V and 1 base from J; the gene matches leave 6 bases unexplained. The instrument given in TCRdb is Illumina HiSeq 2500. Quantitative 5'-RACE with molecular barcodes was used to prepare TCR beta libraries. Per the authors' processing: Disease-linked TCR variants were identified with a new computational method built on a probabilistic model of VDJ rearrangement. The public sequencing data were trimmed at Q25 with fastp and processed into clonotypes with MiXCR by TCRdb, which kept only in-frame beta chains. All rows with the same CDR3 protein become a single entry with the most common DNA and genes. These V and J calls derive from TCRdb rather than the authors' analysis. A total of about 420,000 distinct CDR3 sequences appear in this sample, about 20% of them only once. About 16% of the sample goes to the ten largest clones.

The research as a whole found: The disease-linked clones were reported as significantly enriched in matched synovial fluid samples from ankylosing spondylitis patients. Blood from ankylosing spondylitis patients appeared to be characterized by a TCR beta motif composed of eight or nine highly homologous amino acid variants. The disease-linked clones showed a CD8+ phenotype and occurred at relatively low frequencies in peripheral blood. Some motif variants were previously reported in synovial fluid and blood of reactive arthritis patients, suggesting common disease-initiation mechanisms.

The sequenced material came from blood, either unsorted or a sorted T cell fraction (not recorded which). This clonotype originated in a male donor with ankylosing spondylitis. The rearrangement combines TRBV7-9 with TRBJ1-1, and TRBD1 matches 8 of the central bases. This receptor has the CDR3 CASSDGTGGNTEAFF. The DNA sequence follows: TGTGCCAGCAGCGATGGGACAGGAGGGAACACTGAAGCTTTCTTT.